This T cell receptor (beta chain) was recovered during a study of T-cell reconstitution after alpha-beta-depleted transplantation in children. The CDR3 is 14 amino acids. In germline, CDR1 is PRHDT, CDR2 FYEKMQ (reference sequence). V gave up 0 bases and J gave up 5 bases, with 9 bases separating them. This sample's TCRbeta library carried unique molecular identifier barcodes. TCRdb ran MiXCR on the PCR reads and lists one entry per CDR3 protein. The sample comprises approximately 640,000 distinct CDR3 sequences, around 16% of which are singletons, and over 0.95% rests with the top ten. The specimen was PBMCs from the stem cell graft donor, collected from the stem cell graft. This chain uses TRBV13 with TRBJ2-3; D remains unclear. This sequence was found in a human donor who donated a stem cell graft to a child with acute myeloid leukemia. The CDR3: CASSLGPSLDTQYF. CDR3 coding DNA: TGTGCCAGCAGCTTAGGCCCATCCCTAGATACGCAGTATTTT.